The 16 T cell receptor beta chains reported below all come from one sample, sequenced in a study of shared clonotypes between healthy human individuals. Repertoires were generated with immunoSEQ multiplex PCR, while TCRdb's copy carries only in-frame clones and drops some. Of around 2.3 million clones listed, approximately 94% are singletons. The source material was naive CD4+ T cells sorted from blood. Subset given: CD45RA+ positively selected. The receptors shown here come from a man aged 18-30 years in good health.

This sequence joins TRBV10-2 and TRBJ2-3; 9 bases are a match to TRBD2. CDR3 length equals 16 residues. The junction had 12 bases not matched to a gene; V was cut back by 2 bases and J by 9 bases. Germline values: CDR1 WSHSY, CDR2 SAAADI. The CDR3 spells CASSETLAGTPRTQYF. CDR3 bases: TGCGCCAGCAGTGAGACGCTAGCGGGAACCCCGCGAACGCAGTATTTT.

The genes are TRBV7-2 and TRBJ1-1; TRBD1 matches at 7 bases. V gave up 5 bases and J gave up 3 bases; unmatched junction bases: 9. The CDR3 is 15 amino acids. Germline CDR1 and CDR2: SGHTA and FQGNSA. DNA for the CDR3: TGTGCCAGCAGCCCACAGACAGGGTTTTACACTGAAGCTTTCTTT. Protein product: CASSPQTGFYTEAFF. The full variable domain, in which reference TRBV7-2 and TRBJ1-1 provide the parts outside the CDR3, is GAGVSQSPSNKVTEKGKDVELRCDPISGHTALYWYRQSLGQGLEFLIYFQGNSAPDKSGLPSDRFSAERTGGSVSTLTIQRTQQEDSAVYLCASSPQTGFYTEAFFGQGTRLTVV.

The chain combines TRBV6-1 with TRBJ2-3; D may be TRBD1 (6 bases). CDR1 is MNHNS, CDR2 SASEGT, per germline. The CDR3 runs 16 residues. Trimming took off 1 base at V and 1 base at J, with 12 bases between the two ends. The CDR3 protein is CASSEVRGGGTDTQYF. CDR3 DNA sequence: TGTGCCAGCAGTGAAGTCAGGGGCGGCGGCACAGATACGCAGTATTTT.

DNA of the CDR3: TGTGCCAGCAGTGAAGTCGTAGTACAGGCGGTTCGCTCCTATAATTCACCCCTCCACTTT. Translating gives CASSEVVVQAVRSYNSPLHF. The gene calls are TRBV6-1 and TRBJ1-6; possible D gene TRBD1, 5 bases. This CDR3 comprises 20 residues. CDR1 MNHNS and CDR2 SASEGT come from the germline V gene. The V end lost 1 base, the J end lost 0 bases, and 19 bases lay between the germline ends.

The genes are TRBV5-1 and TRBJ2-3; 13 bases agree with TRBD2. Germline assignment: CDR1 SGHRS and CDR2 YFSETQ. CDR3 length: 16 residues. V gave up 6 bases and J gave up 10 bases; unmatched junction bases: 14. The CDR3 protein is CASNERLAGGGDAQYF. Written as DNA, the CDR3 is TGCGCCAGCAACGAAAGACTAGCGGGAGGCGGGGATGCGCAGTATTTT.

The chain carries TRBV29-1 and TRBJ1-1; D is possibly TRBD1 (6 bases). CDR1 SQVTM and CDR2 ANQGSEA come from the germline V gene. This CDR3 has 14 residues. Trimming stripped 4 bases from V and 4 bases from J, with 16 bases between. As DNA, the CDR3 is TGCAGCGTTGGCGGGGGGCGAAGCTTCACTGAAGCTTTCTTT. Its translation is CSVGGGRSFTEAFF. The complete variable domain, with remaining parts taken from reference TRBV29-1 and TRBJ1-1, reads SAVISQKPSRDICQRGTSLTIQCQVDSQVTMMFWYRQQPGQSLTLIATANQGSEATYESGFVIDKFPISRPNLTFSTLTVSNMSPEDSSIYLCSVGGGRSFTEAFFGQGTRLTVV.

V gene TRBV5-1 combines with J gene TRBJ1-1; D remains unclear. This CDR3 spans 16 amino acids. V lost 0 bases and J 4 bases, leaving 16 bases between the germline ends. The germline V gene has CDR1 SGHRS and CDR2 YFSETQ. CDR3 nucleotide sequence: TGCGCCAGCAGCTTGGCTTCCTTCTCGGGAGGCACTGAAGCTTTCTTT. Its translation: CASSLASFSGGTEAFF.

V gene TRBV18 combines with J gene TRBJ1-6; D may be TRBD1 (5 bases). CDR1 and CDR2 from the germline V gene are KGHSH and LQKENI. The CDR3 covers 15 residues. The V end lost 3 bases, the J end lost 7 bases, and 13 bases lay between the germline ends. CDR3 sequence reads: CASSPGTGTNSPLHF. CDR3 DNA: TGTGCCAGCTCACCCGGGACGGGCACCAATTCACCCCTCCACTTT.

This rearrangement joins TRBV6-6 to TRBJ1-2; D not resolved. The germline CDR1 and CDR2 sequences are MNHNY and SVGAGI (reference sequence). The CDR3 is 15 amino acids. The V gene lost 2 bases and the J gene lost 4 bases, with 14 bases spanning the gap. CDR3 DNA sequence: TGTGCCAGCAGTTACGACGAAAGCCTCGTCTATGGCTACACCTTC. It is translated as CASSYDESLVYGYTF.

V usage is TRBV7-9 and J usage is TRBJ2-7; maybe TRBD1 (6 bases). The CDR3 spans 15 residues. Trimming pared 4 bases from V and 1 base from J, leaving 14 bases between. Germline V gene sequence: CDR1 SEHNR, CDR2 FQNEAQ (reference sequence). CDR3 protein: CASSSYRERSYEQYF. The CDR3 DNA reads TGTGCCAGCAGCTCCTACAGGGAAAGGTCCTACGAGCAGTACTTC.

The chain combines TRBV7-9 with TRBJ2-5; D gene ambiguous. The germline V and J ends were trimmed by 3 bases and 2 bases, with 10 bases remaining between them. This CDR3 region has 14 residues. Germline CDR1 and CDR2: SEHNR and FQNEAQ (reference sequence). The CDR3 region is CASSFLVQQETQYF. In DNA, the CDR3 is TGTGCCAGCAGCTTTTTGGTTCAACAAGAGACCCAGTACTTC.

The V and J genes are TRBV4-1 and TRBJ2-1; 9 nucleotides match TRBD2. The CDR3 totals 16 residues. Germline CDR1 is MGHRA and CDR2 is YSYEKL. Trimming cost V 4 bases and J 8 bases; bases outside gene matches: 12. CDR3 bases: TGCGCCAGCAGCCCGGGGCGGGGGGGTTCCCGGGATGAGCAGTTCTTC. This gives the protein CASSPGRGGSRDEQFF.

This chain joins TRBV29-1 and TRBJ1-2; D gene unclear. V lost 6 bases and J lost 4, with 9 bases in between. The germline V gene has CDR1 SQVTM and CDR2 ANQGSEA. CDR3 length equals 11 residues. The CDR3 sequence is CSVRPVYGYTF. The CDR3 DNA is TGCAGCGTCAGGCCAGTCTATGGCTACACCTTC.

The gene calls are TRBV6-6 and TRBJ2-7, with 9 positions matching TRBD1. From germline, CDR1 is MNHNY and CDR2 SVGAGI (reference sequence). V lost 6 bases and J lost 1; bases outside the gene matches: 7. This CDR3 comprises 15 residues. In DNA, the CDR3 is TGTGCCAGCAGACCTAACGACAGGGGGTCCTACGAGCAGTACTTC. It encodes CASRPNDRGSYEQYF.

This sequence joins TRBV7-4 and TRBJ2-3; D not certain. CDR3 length: 17 amino acids. V lost 0 bases to trimming and J lost 3 bases, with 16 bases between them. In germline, CDR1 is SGHVT, CDR2 SQSDAQ. The CDR3 loop reads CASSLAWPERRTDTQYF. The DNA of the CDR3 is TGTGCCAGCAGCTTAGCGTGGCCAGAGAGAAGAACAGATACGCAGTATTTT.

The V gene is TRBV19, the J gene TRBJ2-3; D call uncertain. Trimming removed 9 bases at V and 4 bases at J, with 14 bases between. Germline CDR1 is LNHDA and CDR2 is SQIVND (reference sequence). The CDR3 loop spans 13 amino acids. CDR3 amino acids: CASRAPRADTQYF. CDR3 DNA sequence: TGTGCCAGCCGGGCCCCGCGCGCAGATACGCAGTATTTT.